Following are 26 T cell receptor beta chains from one sample sequenced in a study of T-cell reconstitution after alpha-beta-depleted transplantation in children. Unique molecular identifiers featured in how the TCRbeta library was prepared. From the PCR reads, TCRdb called clonotypes with MiXCR, one entry per CDR3 protein. The data hold fewer than 500,000 distinct CDR3 sequences, with about 45% observed a single time. The sample in question was PBMCs, obtained before TCRalphabeta/CD19-depleted stem cell transplant. The receptors shown here come from a girl aged 2-10 years with aplastic anemia, due to receive a stem cell transplant.

This clonotype has ten or more counts. J is TRBJ1-5 and V is TRBV5-6, with D possibly matching TRBD1 (6 bases). CDR1 is SGHDT, CDR2 YYEEEE, per germline. The CDR3 runs 15 residues. Trimming shortened V by 2 bases and J by 6 bases, and 15 bases separated the two germline ends. CDR3 loop: CASSFSGQLVQPQHF. CDR3 sequence (DNA): TGTGCCAGCAGCTTTTCAGGACAGCTAGTTCAGCCCCAGCATTTT.

The genes are TRBV29-1 and TRBJ2-1; 7 nucleotides match TRBD2. Germline CDR1 and CDR2: SQVTM and ANQGSEA. This CDR3 has 14 residues. V trimming: 7 bases; J trimming: 4 bases; junction bases outside the gene matches: 10. The DNA for the CDR3 is TGCAGCGCTGTGGATAGCGGGTCGTACAATGAGCAGTTCTTC. Encoded protein: CSAVDSGSYNEQFF.

The chain joins TRBV29-1 to TRBJ2-3; D is undetermined. Trimming cost V 5 bases and J 5 bases, with 8 bases left between them. Germline V gives CDR1 SQVTM, CDR2 ANQGSEA. CDR3 size: 11 residues. This chain's CDR3 is CSVLVVDTQYF. The CDR3 nucleotides are TGCAGCGTTTTAGTCGTAGATACGCAGTATTTT.

This clonotype was recorded at least ten times. This rearrangement joins TRBV5-4 to TRBJ2-1; no firm D call. V was cut by 3 bases and J by 0 bases, with 10 bases left in between. Germline assignment: CDR1 SGHNT and CDR2 YYREEE (reference sequence). The CDR3 has 15 amino acids. This CDR3 reads CASSSPLISYNEQFF. The CDR3 DNA reads TGTGCCAGCAGCTCCCCCCTCATCTCCTACAATGAGCAGTTCTTC.

J is TRBJ1-4 and V is TRBV5-1; D is uncertain. The V gene lost 4 bases and the J gene lost 12 bases, with 25 bases spanning the gap. CDR3 length equals 16 residues. Germline lookup yields CDR1 SGHRS and CDR2 YFSETQ. The CDR3 spells CASSPLLGRPESELFF. For the CDR3, the DNA is TGCGCCAGCAGCCCCCTTTTAGGGCGGCCAGAGTCGGAACTGTTTTTT.

This clonotype was detected only a few times. The chain links TRBV20-1 to TRBJ1-2; TRBD1 is a possible D gene (5 bases). V lost 6 bases and J lost 5, with 10 bases in between. The germline CDR1 and CDR2 sequences are DFQATT and SNEGSKA (reference sequence). The CDR3 runs to 11 residues. Here the CDR3 reads CSAGVPYGYTF. The CDR3 coding sequence is TGCAGTGCGGGGGTACCGTATGGCTACACCTTC.

This clonotype was detected ten times or more. CDR3 nucleotide sequence: TGCGCCAGCAGCTTGAAACTTTCGGGCACCGGGGAGCTGTTTTTT. It encodes CASSLKLSGTGELFF. V usage is TRBV5-1 and J usage is TRBJ2-2; D is uncertain. Germline loops: CDR1 SGHRS, CDR2 YFSETQ. Deletions cut 1 base from V and 4 bases from J, with 11 bases between. The CDR3 contains 15 residues.

The J gene is TRBJ2-3, the V gene TRBV9; TRBD2 might be the D (6 bases). This CDR3 region has 15 residues. In germline, CDR1 is SGDLS, CDR2 YYNGEE. The germline V and J ends were trimmed by 2 bases and 0 bases, with 10 bases remaining between them. The CDR3 DNA reads TGTGCCAGCAGCGTTGTCGGGACTAGCACAGATACGCAGTATTTT. Its protein is CASSVVGTSTDTQYF.

This clonotype was seen repeatedly, ten times or more. This CDR3 is CASSKWGQARNQPQHF. Written as DNA, the CDR3 is TGTGCCAGCAGTAAATGGGGACAGGCACGCAATCAGCCCCAGCATTTT. V is TRBV12-3 or TRBV12-4 and J is TRBJ1-5; TRBD1 agrees at 8 bases. The trim removed 5 bases at V and 2 bases at J, leaving 8 bases unmatched. The CDR3 is 16 residues long.

This clonotype appeared a few times. The rearrangement joins TRBV5-1 to TRBJ2-1, with 8 bases identical to TRBD2. This CDR3 is built from 14 residues. Germline V lookup: CDR1 SGHRS, CDR2 YFSETQ. After removal of 4 bases from V and 4 bases from J, the junction contained 4 bases not matched to a gene. This CDR3 reads CASSPGGVYNEQFF. CDR3 in DNA: TGCGCCAGCAGCCCGGGGGGGGTGTACAATGAGCAGTTCTTC.

This clonotype was detected a few times. V gene TRBV3-1 combines with J gene TRBJ2-5, with 8 bases that match TRBD2. The CDR3 is 15 amino acids. Germline-derived CDR1 and CDR2 are LGHDT and YNNKEL (reference sequence). The V segment lost 4 bases and the J segment 5 bases; nucleotides outside the gene matches: 9. The CDR3 loop reads CASSRGGLARETQYF. Here the CDR3 DNA reads TGTGCCAGCAGCCGAGGAGGACTAGCACGGGAGACCCAGTACTTC.

This clonotype was recorded once. The gene calls are TRBV12-3 or TRBV12-4 and TRBJ1-5; D gene uncertain. Trimming cost V 3 bases and J 6 bases, with 12 bases left between them. CDR3 length: 14 amino acids. The DNA for the CDR3 is TGTGCCAGCAGTTTGGGTGATAGAAGTCAGCCCCAGCATTTT. The encoded protein is CASSLGDRSQPQHF.

V usage is TRBV18 and J usage is TRBJ2-3; D call uncertain. The CDR3 extends over 14 amino acids. Germline V gene sequence: CDR1 KGHSH, CDR2 LQKENI. The V gene lost 1 base and the J gene lost 9 bases, with 14 bases spanning the gap. The CDR3 DNA reads as TGTGCCAGCTCACCACAGAGTGCTCAGGAGACGCAGTATTTT. It is translated as CASSPQSAQETQYF.

V gene TRBV5-6 combines with J gene TRBJ2-6; unclear D gene. This CDR3 spans 15 amino acids. Germline V gene data show CDR1 as SGHDT and CDR2 as YYEEEE. Deletions cut 2 bases from V and 0 bases from J, with 6 bases between. The CDR3 sequence is CASSFGTSGANVLTF. In nucleotides, the CDR3 is TGTGCCAGCAGCTTCGGCACCTCTGGGGCCAACGTCCTGACTTTC.

In its sample, this clonotype was seen a few times. V usage is TRBV14 and J usage is TRBJ2-1; 8 bases align to TRBD2. With 1 base clipped from V and 5 bases from J, the junction kept 10 bases outside the gene matches. This CDR3 has 17 amino acids. Germline CDR1 and CDR2: SGHDN and FVKESK. CDR3: CASSQGVGTRLNNEQFF. CDR3 bases: TGTGCCAGCAGCCAAGGAGTTGGGACTAGACTAAACAATGAGCAGTTCTTC.

This chain joins TRBV12-3 or TRBV12-4 and TRBJ1-2; TRBD1 matches at 8 bases. CDR3 size: 13 residues. J was trimmed by 3 bases and V by 6 bases; bases with no gene match: 3. The CDR3 DNA follows: TGTGCCAGCAGGTGGACAGGGCACTATGGCTACACCTTC. Protein sequence: CASRWTGHYGYTF.

The chain is built from TRBV5-1 and TRBJ2-3, with 8 bases fitting TRBD1. The V gene end was trimmed by 0 bases and the J gene end by 2 bases; junction bases not matched to a gene: 5. There are 16 residues in the CDR3. Germline V gene sequence: CDR1 SGHRS, CDR2 YFSETQ. The CDR3 spells CASSLAQGAITDTQYF. As DNA, the CDR3 is TGCGCCAGCAGCTTGGCCCAGGGGGCCATCACAGATACGCAGTATTTT.

The table lists this clonotype with many counts. V gene TRBV7-2 combines with J gene TRBJ1-2; D unclear. Trimming left V 4 bases short and J 4 bases short, with 10 bases between. This CDR3 is 13 amino acids long. Germline V CDR1 and CDR2: SGHTA, FQGNSA. The CDR3 sequence is CASSSGPFYGYTF. In DNA form, the CDR3 reads TGTGCCAGCAGCTCGGGCCCATTCTATGGCTACACCTTC. The variable domain in full, completed from reference TRBV7-2 and TRBJ1-2, reads GAGVSQSPSNKVTEKGKDVELRCDPISGHTALYWYRQSLGQGLEFLIYFQGNSAPDKSGLPSDRFSAERTGGSVSTLTIQRTQQEDSAVYLCASSSGPFYGYTFGSGTRLTVV.

This clonotype appeared a single time. The chain recombines TRBV12-3 or TRBV12-4 with TRBJ1-5; D not resolved. The CDR3 consists of 13 residues. V shed 10 bases and J shed 2 bases, with 12 bases lying between them. DNA for the CDR3: TGTGCCACCTCACTTATCGGCAATCAGCCCCAGCATTTT. As protein: CATSLIGNQPQHF.

The chain carries TRBV7-3 and TRBJ1-1; 12 bases match TRBD1. This CDR3 region has 19 residues. Germline assignment: CDR1 SGHTA and CDR2 FQGTGA. V dropped 0 bases and J dropped 3; count of bases not matched to a gene: 11. The CDR3 region has the DNA TGTGCCAGCAGCTTAACCCCCTCCGGGACAGGGGGCGAGTACACTGAAGCTTTCTTT. This gives the protein CASSLTPSGTGGEYTEAFF.

V gene TRBV6-1 combines with J gene TRBJ2-2; 7 bases align to TRBD2. V was clipped by 5 bases and J by 3 bases; unmatched bases: 12. CDR1 and CDR2 from the germline V gene are MNHNS and SASEGT. The CDR3 runs to 17 residues. The CDR3 reads CASSPPGGRDHTGELFF. For the CDR3, the DNA is TGTGCCAGCAGTCCCCCGGGAGGTCGGGATCACACCGGGGAGCTGTTTTTT.

The rearrangement joins TRBV10-3 to TRBJ2-5; D not resolved. Trimming removed 3 bases at V and 0 bases at J, with 5 bases between. Germline CDR1 ENHRY, CDR2 SYGVKD. The CDR3 contains 13 residues. The CDR3 is CAISDSYQETQYF. In DNA form, the CDR3 reads TGTGCCATCAGTGACTCGTACCAAGAGACCCAGTACTTC.

This clonotype was found many times. V usage is TRBV2 and J usage is TRBJ1-2; D perhaps matches TRBD1 (6 bases). This CDR3 has 10 residues. The V gene's germline CDR1 is SNHLY and CDR2 FYNNEI. The CDR3 loop reads CAGRGRGYTF. In DNA form, the CDR3 reads TGTGCTGGCAGGGGACGGGGCTACACCTTC.

V usage is TRBV27 and J usage is TRBJ1-2; possible D gene TRBD1, 6 bases. Per the germline V gene, CDR1 is MNHEY and CDR2 is SMNVEV (reference sequence). The V gene lost 5 bases and the J gene lost 6 bases, with 16 bases spanning the gap. The CDR3 sequence is 14 residues long. In DNA, the CDR3 is TGTGCCAGCAGTGCGCAAACGGGGGCAGATGGCTACACCTTC. Residues: CASSAQTGADGYTF.

This chain connects TRBV4-1 to TRBJ1-6, with D possibly matching TRBD1 (6 bases). The V gene's germline CDR1 is MGHRA and CDR2 YSYEKL. There are 14 residues in the CDR3. The germline V and J ends were trimmed by 2 bases and 13 bases, with 15 bases remaining between them. This CDR3 is CASSQSLDRKPLHF. The CDR3 nucleotides are TGCGCCAGCAGCCAATCGCTTGACAGGAAGCCCCTCCACTTT.

For the CDR3, the DNA is TGCAGCGTTGCTCTAGCGGGAAAGAATGAGCAGTTCTTC. It specifies CSVALAGKNEQFF. The chain employs TRBV29-1 and TRBJ2-1, with 9 nucleotides matching TRBD2. The junction had 5 bases not matched to a gene; V was cut back by 4 bases and J by 7 bases. The CDR3 runs to 13 residues. Germline V gene lookup returns CDR1 SQVTM and CDR2 ANQGSEA.